This passage covers 24 T cell receptor beta chains from one sample sequenced in a study of Graves' ophthalmopathy and Graves' hyperthyroidism. TCR beta CDR3 regions were amplified from RNA transcripts. HTBI primers served in a first-round RT-PCR, which a second-round multiplex PCR followed. TCRdb recomputed calls from the multiplex PCR reads with MiXCR, one row per CDR3 protein. The data contain 300,000 to 400,000 distinct CDR3 sequences, about a sixth of them singletons. Material: peripheral blood. Source of these receptors: an adult woman with stable Graves' hyperthyroidism.

In its sample, this clonotype was seen many times. The rearrangement uses TRBV28 and TRBJ1-5, with a possible D match to TRBD1 (5 bases). Deletions cut 6 bases from V and 6 bases from J, with 15 bases between. The length of the CDR3 is 14 residues. Germline CDR1 reads MDHEN; CDR2 reads SYDVKM. CDR3 bases: TGTGCCAGCAGGACCCGCGGGGCCGGTCAGCCCCAGCATTTT. The encoded protein is CASRTRGAGQPQHF.

The chain links TRBV3-1 to TRBJ2-5; D uncertain. Looked up from germline, CDR1 is LGHDT and CDR2 is YNNKEL (reference sequence). V lost 0 bases, J lost 0 bases, and 2 bases lay in between. This CDR3 has 13 residues. The CDR3 coding sequence is TGTGCCAGCAGCCAAGACTACCAAGAGACCCAGTACTTC. Its translation is CASSQDYQETQYF.

The chain combines TRBV6-2 or TRBV6-3 with TRBJ2-7; 10 bases map to TRBD2. The CDR3 covers 20 residues. The germline gives CDR1 MNHEY, CDR2 SVGEGT. Germline trimming cut 0 bases from V and 6 bases from J; bases unmatched to any gene: 20. CDR3 region: CASSYSLQPARLAGVTEQYF. The CDR3 DNA is TGTGCCAGCAGTTACTCTTTGCAACCGGCGCGGCTAGCGGGAGTTACCGAGCAGTACTTC.

This clonotype has a count of ten or more. The gene calls are TRBV28 and TRBJ2-7; 12 bases match TRBD2. The CDR3 is made up of 18 amino acids. In germline, CDR1 is MDHEN, CDR2 SYDVKM. V was pared by 6 bases and J by 0 bases, with 12 bases of the junction left unmatched. DNA of the CDR3: TGTGCCAGCAGCGACGGGACTAGCGGGCCGACTAGCTCCTACGAGCAGTACTTC. Translation gives CASSDGTSGPTSSYEQYF.

The chain employs TRBV6-1 and TRBJ2-5; perhaps TRBD2 as D (6 bases). The V gene's germline CDR1 is MNHNS and CDR2 SASEGT. The V gene lost 7 bases and the J gene lost 5 bases, with 17 bases spanning the gap. The CDR3 loop spans 14 amino acids. CDR3 coding DNA: TGTGCCAGCAAGGAGGGACTTCTATCGGAGACCCAGTACTTC. Translated, it gives CASKEGLLSETQYF.

This clonotype has at least ten counts. This chain joins TRBV28 and TRBJ2-7, with a tentative D call TRBD2 (5 bases). The V and J ends lost 8 bases and 3 bases respectively, with 17 bases between them. Germline CDR1 reads MDHEN; CDR2 reads SYDVKM. CDR3 size: 14 residues. CDR3 DNA sequence: TGTGCCAGCGAACCCAGAGGGTTCTACTACGAGCAGTACTTC. This translates into CASEPRGFYYEQYF.

This clonotype was seen at least ten times. The J gene is TRBJ2-7, the V gene TRBV28; D is uncertain. The CDR3 contains 12 residues. Trimming took 5 bases from V and 6 from J, leaving 11 bases between them. Germline assignment: CDR1 MDHEN and CDR2 SYDVKM. The CDR3 reads CASSPELGEQYF. DNA of the CDR3: TGTGCCAGCAGTCCCGAGTTAGGCGAGCAGTACTTC.

At least ten counts were recorded for this clonotype. This chain connects TRBV6-5 to TRBJ2-5, with 11 bases matching TRBD1. Germline CDR1 reads MNHEY; CDR2 reads SVGAGI. The CDR3 runs to 16 residues. With V trimmed by 4 bases and J by 4 bases, 8 bases remained unmatched. The CDR3 nucleotides are TGTGCCAGCAGTTTGGCCGGACAGGGGGCGGGAGAGACCCAGTACTTC. It translates to CASSLAGQGAGETQYF.

This clonotype appeared many times. Its ends do not fully match the called genes, so a read error is possible. The CDR3 spells CASSFGRNTEASF. CDR3 sequence (DNA): TGTGCCAGCAGTTTTGGAAGGAACACTGAAGCTTCCTTT. The chain carries TRBV27 and TRBJ1-1; unclear D gene. This CDR3 contains 13 residues. Per germline, CDR1 MNHEY and CDR2 SMNVEV (reference sequence).

There are many counts of this clonotype. The chain carries TRBV7-2 and TRBJ2-7; maybe TRBD1 (6 bases). Germline values: CDR1 SGHTA, CDR2 FQGNSA. V was pared by 8 bases and J by 3 bases, with 17 bases between. The CDR3 consists of 14 residues. The DNA for the CDR3 is TGTGCCAGCCTTCTAGGCCAGGGGCGCTACGAGCAGTACTTC. Protein product: CASLLGQGRYEQYF.

There are many counts of this clonotype. The chain couples TRBV18 to TRBJ1-4; no firm D call. CDR1 KGHSH and CDR2 LQKENI come from the germline V gene. The CDR3 runs 15 residues. V dropped 6 bases and J dropped 4 bases, with 15 bases sitting between them. CDR3 nucleotides: TGTGCCAGCTCGCCCGACGGGGTTGGTAATGAAAAACTGTTTTTT. Translated, it gives CASSPDGVGNEKLFF.

This clonotype was observed a few times. The V and J genes are TRBV6-1 and TRBJ1-1, with no clear D. Per the germline V gene, CDR1 is MNHNS and CDR2 is SASEGT. V was trimmed by 8 bases and J by 2 bases, leaving 21 bases between them. The CDR3 spans 16 residues. CDR3: CASGFGYLGSNTEAFF. The CDR3 bases are TGTGCCAGCGGGTTCGGCTATTTGGGGAGCAACACTGAAGCTTTCTTT.

There are many counts of this clonotype. The rearrangement uses TRBV3-1 and TRBJ1-2, with TRBD1 matching 11 bases. Per the germline V gene, CDR1 is LGHDT and CDR2 is YNNKEL (reference sequence). The CDR3 spans 14 residues. V was clipped by 6 bases and J by 6 bases; unmatched bases: 6. The CDR3 loop is CASRDGQGANGYTF. CDR3 bases: TGTGCCAGCAGGGACGGACAGGGGGCCAATGGCTACACCTTC.

The rearrangement uses TRBV5-1 and TRBJ1-1; possibly TRBD1 for D (6 bases). The CDR3 length is 15 residues. Trimming removed 0 bases from V and 1 base from J, with 10 bases in between. Germline V lookup: CDR1 SGHRS, CDR2 YFSETQ. CDR3 nucleotide sequence: TGCGCCAGCAGCTTGGTTCTAGGGGGGAACACTGAAGCTTTCTTT. As protein: CASSLVLGGNTEAFF.

This clonotype was detected ten times or more. V and J are TRBV5-8 and TRBJ1-6, with TRBD1 identical over 8 bases. V trimming: 7 bases; J trimming: 8 bases; junction bases outside the gene matches: 17. The CDR3 totals 17 residues. Germline CDR1 is SGHTS and CDR2 is YDEGEE. The CDR3 region is CASGPLGYRDRYSPLHF. The DNA of the CDR3 is TGTGCCAGCGGACCCCTGGGGTACCGGGACAGGTATTCACCCCTCCACTTT.

In this sample, this clonotype turned up many times. The chain employs TRBV24-1 and TRBJ2-6; TRBD1 aligns across 7 bases. The germline gives CDR1 KGHDR, CDR2 SFDVKD. This CDR3 has 18 amino acids. V trimming: 4 bases; J trimming: 0 bases; junction bases outside the gene matches: 8. In nucleotides, the CDR3 is TGTGCCACCAGTGAAAGGGACAGCTTGGCCTCTGGGGCCAACGTCCTGACTTTC. Translated: CATSERDSLASGANVLTF.

Many counts were recorded for this clonotype. The CDR3 here is CSARDRTGDTGELFF. As DNA, the CDR3 is TGCAGTGCCCGAGACCGGACTGGCGACACCGGGGAGCTGTTTTTT. The chain joins TRBV20-1 to TRBJ2-2, with D maybe TRBD2 (5 bases). This CDR3 contains 15 residues. V lost 6 bases to trimming and J lost 3 bases, with 17 bases between them. The germline V gene encodes CDR1 DFQATT and CDR2 SNEGSKA (reference sequence).

In this sample, this clonotype turned up many times. The chain uses TRBV6-2 or TRBV6-3 and TRBJ2-4, with 11 bases identical to TRBD2. CDR3 size: 16 residues. The V gene's germline CDR1 is MNHEY and CDR2 SVGEGT. The ends lost 5 bases at V and 2 bases at J; junction bases unmatched: 5. The CDR3 DNA reads TGTGCCAGCAGTCCTAGCGGGAGGAAGACCAAAAACATTCAGTACTTC. Residues: CASSPSGRKTKNIQYF.

This clonotype was detected many times. The V gene is TRBV28, the J gene TRBJ2-7, with 15 bases matching TRBD2. After removal of 1 base from V and 2 bases from J, the junction contained 15 bases not matched to a gene. This CDR3 region has 21 residues. Germline CDR1 reads MDHEN; CDR2 reads SYDVKM. The CDR3 DNA reads as TGTGCCAGCAGTTTATCTGACCTGTGGGGGACTAGCGGGAGGTCAACCTACGAGCAGTACTTC. Its protein product is CASSLSDLWGTSGRSTYEQYF.

Ten or more counts support this clonotype. The chain uses TRBV12-3 or TRBV12-4 and TRBJ2-7; D not certain. CDR3 length: 13 residues. Trimming removed 1 base at V and 6 bases at J, with 10 bases between. The CDR3 sequence is CASSLVGPGEQYF. The CDR3 nucleotides read TGTGCCAGCAGTTTAGTGGGCCCGGGCGAGCAGTACTTC.

V gene TRBV6-1 combines with J gene TRBJ1-2; D call uncertain. The ends were cut back, 6 bases at V and 5 bases at J, with 7 bases in the middle. Germline loops: CDR1 MNHNS, CDR2 SASEGT. This CDR3 contains 11 residues. CDR3 loop: CASRRDYGYTF. As DNA, the CDR3 is TGTGCCAGCAGGAGGGATTATGGCTACACCTTC.

This clonotype was recorded at least ten times. Here the CDR3 DNA reads TGTGCCTGGAGTACCGGGACAGGGGGCATGAACATTCAGTACTTC. Its translation is CAWSTGTGGMNIQYF. V is TRBV30 and J is TRBJ2-4; the match to TRBD1 covers 12 bases. Looked up from germline, CDR1 is GTSNPN and CDR2 is SVGIG (reference sequence). The CDR3 sequence is 15 residues long. V lost 2 bases, J lost 7 bases, and 6 bases stayed unmatched.

V usage is TRBV20-1 and J usage is TRBJ2-5; 14 nucleotides match TRBD2. J lost 5 bases, V lost 7 bases, and 12 bases had no gene match. The CDR3 has 16 residues. CDR1 and CDR2 (germline): DFQATT, SNEGSKA (reference sequence). The CDR3: CSGEETSGRASETQYF. CDR3 nucleotides: TGCAGTGGGGAGGAGACTAGCGGGAGGGCCTCGGAGACCCAGTACTTC.

This clonotype was counted many times. This chain links TRBV6-2 or TRBV6-3 with TRBJ2-5; D perhaps matches TRBD2 (6 bases). Germline V gene data show CDR1 as MNHEY and CDR2 as SVGEGT. Trimming stripped 2 bases from V and 2 bases from J, with 30 bases between. This CDR3 is 21 amino acids long. The CDR3 is CASSYPRQRPGTYLRQETQYF. The CDR3 nucleotides are TGTGCCAGCAGTTACCCCCGACAACGGCCGGGGACTTATCTACGACAAGAGACCCAGTACTTC.